These 30 T cell receptor beta chains share one sample of origin, sequenced in a study of blood T cell repertoires in COVID-19. TCRdb's table, derived via immunoSEQ multiplex PCR, lists solely in-frame clones and lacks some. The sample holds about 350,000 clones, roughly 89% seen once. The sample taken for sequencing was peripheral blood. Receptors originate from a woman aged 55-69 years with COVID-19, enrolled during active disease.

This clone was detected once. The rearrangement uses TRBV7-2 and TRBJ1-1; weak D call: TRBD1 (5 bases). The V gene's germline CDR1 is SGHTA and CDR2 FQGNSA. CDR3 length: 15 residues. Trimming took 2 bases from V and 0 from J, leaving 10 bases between them. The CDR3 protein is CASSLSRGLNTEAFF. In nucleotides, the CDR3 is TGTGCCAGCAGCTTATCGCGGGGCCTGAACACTGAAGCTTTCTTT.

This sequence joins TRBV3-1 (or the pseudogene TRBV3-2) and TRBJ1-1, with unresolved D. This CDR3 contains 15 residues. Deletions cut 2 bases from V and 1 base from J, with 11 bases between. The germline V gene encodes CDR1 LGHDT and CDR2 YNNKEL (reference sequence). The CDR3 DNA sequence: TGTGCCAGCAGCCAATACCGTACGGGGAACACTGAAGCTTTCTTT. This encodes CASSQYRTGNTEAFF.

This clone was observed once. The chain has TRBV5-8 and TRBJ1-6; D unclear. Deletions cut 2 bases from V and 0 bases from J, with 18 bases between. CDR1 is SGHTS, CDR2 YDEGEE, per germline. The CDR3 runs to 19 residues. In nucleotides, the CDR3 is TGTGCCAGCAGCTTCTATACTGAGGGCTCCAGCTCCTATAATTCACCCCTCCACTTT. Amino acid sequence: CASSFYTEGSSSYNSPLHF.

This clone was observed a single time. The chain has TRBV30 and TRBJ2-7; D may be TRBD2 (5 bases). This CDR3 spans 11 amino acids. CDR1 GTSNPN and CDR2 SVGIG come from the germline V gene (reference sequence). V was pared by 3 bases and J by 6 bases, with 9 bases between. CDR3 amino acids: CAWSGRGEQYF. The CDR3, as DNA: TGTGCCTGGAGCGGTCGGGGCGAGCAGTACTTC.

The chain combines TRBV9 with TRBJ2-3, with 11 positions matching TRBD2. V shed 1 base and J 8 bases; nucleotides not matched to a gene: 12. Per germline, CDR1 SGDLS and CDR2 YYNGEE. This CDR3 contains 17 residues. The CDR3 DNA reads as TGTGCCAGCAGCGTAAGCGTCTCAACTAGCGGGGGAACTACGCAGTATTTT. It yields the protein CASSVSVSTSGGTTQYF.

The chain joins TRBV7-6 to TRBJ1-6; TRBD1 aligns across 11 bases. This CDR3 contains 16 residues. V gave up 4 bases and J gave up 4 bases; unmatched junction bases: 3. In germline, CDR1 is SGHVS, CDR2 FNYEAQ. This CDR3 is CASSSGTGGYNSPLHF. The CDR3 DNA reads as TGTGCCAGCAGCTCAGGGACAGGGGGTTATAATTCACCCCTCCACTTT.

The chain couples TRBV18 to TRBJ1-6; 8 nucleotides agree with TRBD1. Per germline, CDR1 KGHSH and CDR2 LQKENI. Losses at the gene ends were 6 bases for V and 9 bases for J; bases not matched to a gene: 10. The CDR3 runs to 15 residues. In nucleotides, the CDR3 is TGTGCCAGCTCCCAAGGGACAGGACCAGGTTCACCCCTCCACTTT. Its protein is CASSQGTGPGSPLHF.

The chain has TRBV19 and TRBJ1-2, with 9 bases that match TRBD1. V lost 4 bases to trimming and J lost 4 bases; unmatched junction nucleotides: 13. Germline values: CDR1 LNHDA, CDR2 SQIVND (reference sequence). This CDR3 has 17 residues. CDR3 sequence (DNA): TGTGCCAGTAGTAAATCCGGGACAGGGAATCTTGGCTATGGCTACACCTTC. This gives the protein CASSKSGTGNLGYGYTF.

The chain has TRBV9 and TRBJ1-1; D gene ambiguous. The CDR3 covers 13 residues. The V gene lost 4 bases and the J gene lost 4 bases, with 11 bases spanning the gap. The germline gives CDR1 SGDLS, CDR2 YYNGEE. The CDR3 here is CASSPGFITEAFF. The CDR3 DNA reads as TGTGCCAGCAGCCCGGGATTTATCACTGAAGCTTTCTTT.

The V call is TRBV6-1, the J call TRBJ2-5, with TRBD2 matching 9 bases. The CDR3 is 16 residues long. V gave up 2 bases and J gave up 5 bases; unmatched junction bases: 9. CDR1 MNHNS and CDR2 SASEGT come from the germline V gene. CDR3 nucleotide sequence: TGTGCCAGCAGTGAACAGGGACTAGCTGTGACCGAGACCCAGTACTTC. Protein sequence: CASSEQGLAVTETQYF.

This chain connects TRBV5-4 to TRBJ2-1; 11 bases match TRBD2. CDR3 length: 16 residues. Germline lookup yields CDR1 SGHNT and CDR2 YYREEE (reference sequence). With V trimmed by 4 bases and J by 7 bases, 10 bases remained unmatched. The CDR3 nucleotides read TGTGCCAGCAGCAACTCATATAGCGGGGGGGCGAATGAGCAGTTCTTC. Its translation: CASSNSYSGGANEQFF.

This clone was seen only once. The V and J genes are TRBV4-2 and TRBJ2-3; TRBD2 agrees at 13 bases. J was trimmed by 0 bases and V by 4 bases; bases with no gene match: 10. The CDR3 sequence is 19 residues long. Germline V gene lookup returns CDR1 LGHNA and CDR2 YNFKEQ. In DNA form, the CDR3 reads TGTGCCAGCAGCCGCACTAGCGGGGGGGACTCTTCTAGCACAGATACGCAGTATTTT. Encoded protein: CASSRTSGGDSSSTDTQYF.

V and J are TRBV5-1 and TRBJ1-2, with 9 bases lining up with TRBD1. Unmatched junction bases numbered 6, after V lost 4 bases and J lost 2 bases. In germline, CDR1 is SGHRS, CDR2 YFSETQ. There are 15 residues in the CDR3. CDR3 in amino acids: CASSTTGGANYGYTF. The CDR3 bases are TGCGCCAGCAGCACAACAGGGGGCGCGAACTATGGCTACACCTTC.

The chain recombines TRBV10-2 with TRBJ1-5; the D is unclear. Germline V gives CDR1 WSHSY, CDR2 SAAADI. The length of the CDR3 is 14 residues. V lost 6 bases, J lost 6 bases, and 15 bases lay in between. The CDR3 bases are TGCGCCAGCAGAAGCGCCCCGGCCGGTCAGCCCCAGCATTTT. Translating gives CASRSAPAGQPQHF.

The CDR3 coding sequence is TGTGCCAGCTCACCACAAGGACTAGCGGGTTCCTACGAGCAGTACTTC. Residues: CASSPQGLAGSYEQYF. The V call is TRBV18, the J call TRBJ2-7, with 11 bases that match TRBD2. Germline assignment: CDR1 KGHSH and CDR2 LQKENI. The CDR3 runs 16 residues. V shed 1 base, J shed 1 base, and the junction held 3 bases outside the gene matches.

This chain joins TRBV10-3 and TRBJ2-1, with 8 bases aligning to TRBD1. Germline CDR1 and CDR2: ENHRY and SYGVKD. The junction had 4 bases not matched to a gene; V was cut back by 9 bases and J by 9 bases. The CDR3 runs to 11 residues. The CDR3 sequence is CAIGQGSEQFF. The CDR3 nucleotides are TGTGCCATAGGACAGGGTAGTGAGCAGTTCTTC.

The genes are TRBV3-1 (or the pseudogene TRBV3-2) and TRBJ1-2; 11 bases are shared with TRBD1. Germline assignment: CDR1 LGHDT and CDR2 YNNKEL (reference sequence). Trimming took 4 bases from V and 4 from J; bases not matched to a gene: 11. This CDR3 spans 17 amino acids. CDR3: CASSPRTGGSSRYGYTF. The CDR3, as DNA: TGTGCCAGCAGCCCCAGGACAGGGGGCTCTAGTCGCTATGGCTACACCTTC.

The genes are TRBV3-1 (or the pseudogene TRBV3-2) and TRBJ1-4; 7 bases agree with TRBD1. The J segment lost 8 bases and the V segment lost 3 bases, leaving 6 bases of the junction unmatched. The CDR3 covers 14 residues. The germline V gene has CDR1 LGHDT and CDR2 YNNKEL (reference sequence). The CDR3 loop is CASSHRDRKEKLFF. DNA of the CDR3: TGTGCCAGCAGCCACCGGGACAGAAAAGAAAAACTGTTTTTT.

This chain connects TRBV6-5 to TRBJ2-1, with D possibly matching TRBD2 (5 bases). The CDR3 contains 16 residues. The germline V gene encodes CDR1 MNHEY and CDR2 SVGAGI. The V end was cut by 2 bases, the J end by 4 bases, with 15 bases between. The CDR3 sequence: CASSYEGGLGYNEQFF. The CDR3 coding sequence is TGTGCCAGCAGTTACGAGGGCGGGTTAGGGTACAATGAGCAGTTCTTC.

V gene TRBV15 combines with J gene TRBJ1-6; no clear D gene. This CDR3 has 13 amino acids. Trimming took off 3 bases at V and 5 bases at J, with 5 bases between the two ends. CDR1 is LNHNV, CDR2 YYDKDF, per germline (reference sequence). The CDR3, as DNA: TGTGCCACCAGCAGCCGAGATAATTCACCCCTCCACTTT. Protein sequence: CATSSRDNSPLHF.

The rearrangement links TRBV28 to TRBJ1-6, with TRBD1 identical over 8 bases. The V segment lost 6 bases and the J segment 9 bases; nucleotides outside the gene matches: 10. This CDR3 spans 15 amino acids. The V gene's germline CDR1 is MDHEN and CDR2 SYDVKM. The CDR3 protein is CASSLTGALGSPLHF. The CDR3 bases are TGTGCCAGCAGCCTGACAGGGGCATTGGGTTCACCCCTCCACTTT.

The gene calls are TRBV5-1 and TRBJ2-1; D not certain. V was pared by 0 bases and J by 5 bases, with 6 bases between. CDR3 length equals 13 residues. The germline gives CDR1 SGHRS, CDR2 YFSETQ. CDR3 in amino acids: CASSLALNNEQFF. In DNA, the CDR3 is TGCGCCAGCAGCTTGGCCCTTAACAATGAGCAGTTCTTC.

The V gene is TRBV4-1, the J gene TRBJ2-3, with 10 bases aligning to TRBD2. V was pared by 0 bases and J by 6 bases, with 9 bases of the junction left unmatched. This CDR3 region has 17 residues. Germline CDR1 is MGHRA and CDR2 is YSYEKL. The CDR3 is CASSQEPAGGPWDTQYF. The CDR3 DNA reads TGCGCCAGCAGCCAAGAACCAGCGGGGGGGCCATGGGATACGCAGTATTTT.

The V call is TRBV29-1, the J call TRBJ2-2; TRBD1 might be the D (5 bases). Looked up from germline, CDR1 is SQVTM and CDR2 is ANQGSEA. Deletions cut 4 bases from V and 5 bases from J, with 23 bases between. The CDR3 spans 17 residues. CDR3 residues: CSVVLKGASGGTGELFF. In DNA, the CDR3 is TGCAGCGTTGTTCTCAAAGGGGCCTCGGGTGGGACCGGGGAGCTGTTTTTT.

The chain joins TRBV5-6 to TRBJ1-2; 9 nucleotides align to TRBD1. The CDR3 contains 16 residues. From germline, CDR1 is SGHDT and CDR2 YYEEEE. The junction had 8 bases not matched to a gene; V was cut back by 1 base and J by 4 bases. The CDR3 DNA sequence: TGTGCCAGCAGCTTGCGGCGCGGGACAGGGCTCTATGGCTACACCTTC. Residues: CASSLRRGTGLYGYTF.

This chain links TRBV18 with TRBJ1-2; a weak D match, TRBD1 (6 bases). The V gene lost 1 base and the J gene lost 3 bases, with 12 bases spanning the gap. CDR3 length equals 15 residues. The germline CDR1 and CDR2 sequences are KGHSH and LQKENI. CDR3 coding DNA: TGTGCCAGCTCACCACAGGACAGTCAGGACTATGGCTACACCTTC. This translates into CASSPQDSQDYGYTF.

This clone was counted a single time. The V gene is TRBV5-6, the J gene TRBJ1-2; 8 nucleotides match TRBD1. CDR1 and CDR2 (germline): SGHDT, YYEEEE. J lost 8 bases, V lost 2 bases, and 8 bases had no gene match. This CDR3 comprises 14 residues. The CDR3 nucleotides are TGTGCCAGCAGCTTTCCGCAGGGGGCAGGAGGCTACACCTTC. This sequence encodes CASSFPQGAGGYTF.

The V and J genes are TRBV2 and TRBJ1-3; D is unclear. CDR3 size: 14 residues. In germline, CDR1 is SNHLY, CDR2 FYNNEI. V shed 2 bases and J shed 0 bases, with 5 bases lying between them. The DNA for the CDR3 is TGTGCCAGCAGTGAACGGAGCTCTGGAAACACCATATATTTT. This sequence encodes CASSERSSGNTIYF.

This clone was observed a handful of times. The chain employs TRBV3-1 (or the pseudogene TRBV3-2) and TRBJ1-2; TRBD1 might be the D (6 bases). The CDR3 spans 16 residues. Germline CDR1 is LGHDT and CDR2 is YNNKEL (reference sequence). V was pared by 5 bases and J by 2 bases, with 18 bases between. CDR3 coding DNA: TGTGCCAGCAGCTATGGAACAGGGTCGACCAACTATGGCTACACCTTC. As protein: CASSYGTGSTNYGYTF.

CDR3 DNA sequence: TGTGCCAGCAGGATCCGGGGTCTGACGGGCAATGAGCAGTTCTTC. It encodes CASRIRGLTGNEQFF. The chain uses TRBV27 and TRBJ2-1; maybe TRBD2 (5 bases). The CDR3 length is 15 residues. With 6 bases removed from V and 6 bases from J, the gap between germline ends came to 18 bases. Germline lookup yields CDR1 MNHEY and CDR2 SMNVEV (reference sequence).